The T cell receptor beta chain under discussion was sequenced for a study of OX40 agonist ivuxolimab in advanced cancers. Study in general: Intravenous ivuxolimab at 0.01 to 10 mg/kg was given to patients every 2 weeks.

Samples of blood were obtained at baseline, on cycle 4 day 1, and on cycle 7 day 1. Trimming removed 3 bases from V and 8 bases from J, with 10 bases in between. CDR3 length: 12 residues. Germline V gene lookup returns CDR1 LNHDA and CDR2 SQIVND (reference sequence). Profiled with immunoSEQ multiplex PCR; TCRdb holds only in-frame clones, not every one. The top ten hold 10% to 11% of the sample, which has tens of thousands of clones, about 90% seen once. The rearrangement links TRBV19 to TRBJ1-2, with D possibly TRBD1 on 5 matching bases. This TCR derives from an adult with an advanced solid tumor such as melanoma, head and neck, liver or kidney cancer. This specimen was CD4+ or CD8+ T cells sorted from blood, taken in a trial of the OX40 agonist ivuxolimab. CDR3 sequence reads: CASSILGEGYTF. CDR3 DNA sequence: TGTGCCAGTAGTATTCTGGGGGAAGGCTACACCTTC.